The 12 T cell receptor beta chains reported below all come from one sample, sequenced in a study of shared clonotypes between healthy human individuals. TCRdb's copy holds only in-frame clones and misses some; the assay was immunoSEQ multiplex PCR. Among 2 million to 2.5 million clones listed, more than 90% were seen once. The sequenced material came from naive CD4+ T cells sorted from blood. As to subset: CD45RA+ positively selected. These receptor sequences come from a man in his late teens or twenties in good health.

The count of this clone is one. The gene calls are TRBV10-3 and TRBJ2-1; 7 bases are a match to TRBD2. Germline loops: CDR1 ENHRY, CDR2 SYGVKD. Unmatched junction bases numbered 10, after V lost 7 bases and J lost 7 bases. The CDR3 totals 14 residues. The DNA of the CDR3 is TGTGCCATCATGGGCGGGAGCATTGGGAATGAGCAGTTCTTC. Translated, it gives CAIMGGSIGNEQFF.

The chain carries TRBV27 and TRBJ2-1; possibly TRBD1 or TRBD2 for D (5 bases each). Germline loops: CDR1 MNHEY, CDR2 SMNVEV (reference sequence). CDR3 length: 17 amino acids. The ends were cut back, 6 bases at V and 7 bases at J, with 25 bases in the middle. This chain's CDR3 is CASSRGLGLRVVNEQFF. CDR3 coding DNA: TGTGCCAGCAGCCGGGGCCTCGGGCTGAGAGTGGTTAATGAGCAGTTCTTC.

The chain has TRBV4-1 and TRBJ2-5; a possible D gene is TRBD1 (6 bases). The V gene lost 1 base and the J gene lost 4 bases, with 7 bases spanning the gap. The CDR3 covers 13 residues. The germline CDR1 and CDR2 sequences are MGHRA and YSYEKL. CDR3 sequence reads: CASSQGQVETQYF. In DNA form, the CDR3 reads TGCGCCAGCAGCCAAGGACAGGTAGAGACCCAGTACTTC.

The chain recombines TRBV7-2 with TRBJ2-5; TRBD2 matches at 7 bases. The CDR3 is made up of 15 amino acids. Unmatched junction bases numbered 9, after V lost 5 bases and J lost 3 bases. Per the germline V gene, CDR1 is SGHTA and CDR2 is FQGNSA. The CDR3 region is CASSPVASGKETQYF. CDR3 bases: TGTGCCAGCAGCCCAGTGGCTAGCGGAAAAGAGACCCAGTACTTC.

The chain links TRBV19 to TRBJ2-7; 9 nucleotides line up with TRBD1. Trimming cost V 6 bases and J 7 bases; bases outside gene matches: 16. CDR1 and CDR2 from the germline V gene are LNHDA and SQIVND (reference sequence). This CDR3 is 16 amino acids long. The CDR3 DNA is TGTGCCAGTAGCTTCTCAACCGGGACAGGGTTAAGGGAGCAGTACTTC. It yields the protein CASSFSTGTGLREQYF.

Concerning this clone itself: One junction end does not reproduce the germline sequence, and a read error may be involved. The V gene is TRBV7-7, the J gene TRBJ2-5; 9 bases line up with TRBD2. The CDR3 runs to 16 residues. Per the germline V gene, CDR1 is SSHAT and CDR2 is FNYEAQ (reference sequence). The CDR3 nucleotides are TGTGCTAGCAGGCCGACAGCGGGGGGTGTGGGAGAGACCCAGTACTTC. It specifies CASRPTAGGVGETQYF.

The chain carries TRBV10-2 and TRBJ1-5; D not resolved. The CDR3 extends over 14 amino acids. V shed 3 bases and J shed 3 bases, with 9 bases lying between them. Germline loops: CDR1 WSHSY, CDR2 SAAADI. CDR3: CASSDQFTNQPQHF. DNA of the CDR3: TGCGCCAGCAGTGACCAGTTTACCAATCAGCCCCAGCATTTT.

The chain is built from TRBV5-4 and TRBJ1-2; D is perhaps TRBD1 (6 bases). Looked up from germline, CDR1 is SGHNT and CDR2 is YYREEE (reference sequence). This CDR3 region has 15 residues. The V and J ends lost 3 bases and 4 bases respectively, with 16 bases between them. The CDR3 nucleotides are TGTGCCAGCAGCTGGGGGCCTGGAGTAATCTATGGCTACACCTTC. Its translation is CASSWGPGVIYGYTF.

This sequence joins TRBV20-1 and TRBJ2-5; no reliable D call. CDR1 and CDR2 (germline): DFQATT, SNEGSKA (reference sequence). The V end was cut by 6 bases, the J end by 4 bases, with 9 bases between. This CDR3 has 11 amino acids. This chain's CDR3 is CSAHTVETQYF. The CDR3 bases are TGCAGTGCCCACACCGTAGAGACCCAGTACTTC.

This clone was picked up a small number of times. For the CDR3, the DNA is TGTGCCAGCAGCGGGGGGACAAGCAGCAATCAGCCCCAGCATTTT. This sequence encodes CASSGGTSSNQPQHF. The chain links TRBV7-8 to TRBJ1-5; D might be TRBD1 (6 bases). Trimming shortened V by 5 bases and J by 1 base, and 12 bases separated the two germline ends. The CDR3 is 15 amino acids. Looked up from germline, CDR1 is SGHVS and CDR2 is FQNEAQ. Based on the CDR3 plus reference TRBV7-8 and TRBJ1-5, the full variable domain is GAGVSQSPRYKVAKRGQDVALRCDPISGHVSLFWYQQALGQGPEFLTYFQNEAQLDKSGLPSDRFFAERPEGSVSTLKIQRTQQEDSAVYLCASSGGTSSNQPQHFGDGTRLSIL.

J is TRBJ1-6 and V is TRBV6-6; D unresolved. The CDR3 runs to 14 residues. Germline CDR1 is MNHNY and CDR2 is SVGAGI (reference sequence). The ends were cut back, 6 bases at V and 8 bases at J, with 14 bases in the middle. The CDR3 region is CASRPGLMDSPLHF. The CDR3 DNA reads TGTGCCAGCAGACCCGGACTCATGGATTCACCCCTCCACTTT.

The chain recombines TRBV5-1 with TRBJ2-1, with D perhaps matching TRBD2 (6 bases). Germline V gene data show CDR1 as SGHRS and CDR2 as YFSETQ. V was cut by 1 base and J by 0 bases, with 11 bases left in between. The CDR3 sequence is 16 residues long. The CDR3, as DNA: TGCGCCAGCAGCTTGATCGCGGGAAGCTCCTACAATGAGCAGTTCTTC. Translated: CASSLIAGSSYNEQFF.